The sequence of this T cell receptor (beta chain) was determined in a study of shared clonotypes between healthy human individuals. Study conclusions and caveats: Larger richness was generally estimated for naive than memory subsets.

This clone was detected ten times or more. Its antigen is as yet unknown. The table came from immunoSEQ multiplex PCR; TCRdb's copy has only in-frame clones and leaves some out. Of some 1 million clones listed, about 75% are singletons. V was pared by 1 base and J by 9 bases, with 10 bases between. CDR1 and CDR2 from the germline V gene are SGHTA and FQGNSA. The CDR3 length is 12 residues. Material for sequencing was memory CD4+ T cells sorted from blood. The sample's subset: CD45RA-negative fraction. The origin of this receptor is a man aged 18 to 30 in good health. The chain couples TRBV7-2 to TRBJ2-7; the D gene is possibly TRBD2 (5 bases). In DNA form, the CDR3 reads TGTGCCAGCAGCTTAGACCGACGGGGGCAGTACTTC. Translating it yields CASSLDRRGQYF. The variable domain in full, with the rest retrieved from reference TRBV7-2 and TRBJ2-7, is GAGVSQSPSNKVTEKGKDVELRCDPISGHTALYWYRQSLGQGLEFLIYFQGNSAPDKSGLPSDRFSAERTGGSVSTLTIQRTQQEDSAVYLCASSLDRRGQYFGPGTRLTVT.